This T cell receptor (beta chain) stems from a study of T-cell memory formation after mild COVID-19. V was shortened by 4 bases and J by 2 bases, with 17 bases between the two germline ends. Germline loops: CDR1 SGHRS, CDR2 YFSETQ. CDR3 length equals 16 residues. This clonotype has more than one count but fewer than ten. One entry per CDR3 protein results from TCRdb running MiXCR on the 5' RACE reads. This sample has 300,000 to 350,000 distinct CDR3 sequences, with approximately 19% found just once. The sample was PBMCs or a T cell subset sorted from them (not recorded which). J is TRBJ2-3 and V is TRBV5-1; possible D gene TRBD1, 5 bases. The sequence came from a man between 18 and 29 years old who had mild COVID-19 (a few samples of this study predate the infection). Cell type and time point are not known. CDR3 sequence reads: CASSLRQFSTTDTQYF. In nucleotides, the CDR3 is TGCGCCAGCAGCCTGAGACAGTTCTCTACCACAGATACGCAGTATTTT. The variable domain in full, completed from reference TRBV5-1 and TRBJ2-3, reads KAGVTQTPRYLIKTRGQQVTLSCSPISGHRSVSWYQQTPGQGLQFLFEYFSETQRNKGNFPGRFSGRQFSNSRSEMNVSTLELGDSALYLCASSLRQFSTTDTQYFGPGTRLTVL.